Below, 11 T cell receptor beta chains from the same sample are listed, as sequenced in a study of blood T cell repertoires in COVID-19. Assay: immunoSEQ multiplex PCR; the TCRdb copy retains only in-frame clones and omits some. Here the sample spans under 350,000 clones, roughly 91% being singletons. The sequencing sample was made of peripheral blood. The receptor source for this set is a woman aged 25 to 39 with COVID-19, enrolled during active disease.

The rearrangement joins TRBV11-3 to TRBJ2-2, with 8 bases fitting TRBD2. V trimming: 2 bases; J trimming: 5 bases; junction bases outside the gene matches: 10. Germline V gives CDR1 SGHNT, CDR2 YENEEA. This CDR3 contains 17 residues. The CDR3 DNA reads TGTGCCAGCAGCTTACGCGGGGGGCCTTCAAATACCGGGGAGCTGTTTTTT. Translation: CASSLRGGPSNTGELFF.

This chain links TRBV11-3 with TRBJ1-1, with D maybe TRBD1 (5 bases). This CDR3 spans 16 amino acids. Germline assignment: CDR1 SGHNT and CDR2 YENEEA. Trimming removed 6 bases from V and 0 bases from J, with 17 bases in between. This CDR3 is CASSHAEDTVNTEAFF. The DNA for the CDR3 is TGTGCCAGCAGTCACGCAGAGGACACAGTGAACACTGAAGCTTTCTTT.

The V and J genes are TRBV7-8 and TRBJ1-1; the D is unclear. V lost 1 base and J lost 7, with 10 bases in between. From germline, CDR1 is SGHVS and CDR2 FQNEAQ. This CDR3 comprises 13 residues. DNA of the CDR3: TGTGCCAGCAGCTTAGGGAATGAGGGTGAAGCTTTCTTT. It translates to CASSLGNEGEAFF. The variable domain in full, with the rest retrieved from reference TRBV7-8 and TRBJ1-1, is GAGVSQSPRYKVAKRGQDVALRCDPISGHVSLFWYQQALGQGPEFLTYFQNEAQLDKSGLPSDRFFAERPEGSVSTLKIQRTQQEDSAVYLCASSLGNEGEAFFGQGTRLTVV.

V usage is TRBV5-6 and J usage is TRBJ1-1, with D uncertain. This CDR3 comprises 15 residues. Trimming removed 0 bases from V and 1 base from J, with 10 bases in between. Germline-derived CDR1 and CDR2 are SGHDT and YYEEEE. The CDR3 nucleotides are TGTGCCAGCAGCTTGGACGGGGAGGAGAACACTGAAGCTTTCTTT. Its protein is CASSLDGEENTEAFF.

This clone was counted a single time. The chain recombines TRBV3-1 (or the pseudogene TRBV3-2) with TRBJ2-2, with 11 bases identical to TRBD2. Germline-derived CDR1 and CDR2 are LGHDT and YNNKEL (reference sequence). V lost 2 bases, J lost 4 bases, and 0 bases stayed unmatched. CDR3 length equals 15 residues. CDR3 amino acids: CASSQLAGGTGELFF. The CDR3 DNA reads TGTGCCAGCAGCCAACTAGCGGGGGGCACCGGGGAGCTGTTTTTT.

The chain links TRBV18 to TRBJ2-1; possible D gene TRBD1, 5 bases. Germline CDR1 is KGHSH and CDR2 is LQKENI. Trimming removed 0 bases from V and 7 bases from J, with 16 bases in between. The CDR3 extends over 16 amino acids. CDR3 residues: CASSPPRQGDRNEQFF. The CDR3, as DNA: TGTGCCAGCTCACCACCACGTCAGGGTGATAGGAATGAGCAGTTCTTC.

The rearrangement uses TRBV9 and TRBJ1-3, with D tentatively TRBD1 (6 bases). Germline V gene sequence: CDR1 SGDLS, CDR2 YYNGEE. This CDR3 contains 14 residues. V was clipped by 1 base and J by 1 base, with 6 bases between them. Written as DNA, the CDR3 is TGTGCCAGCAGCGTACAGGGGTCTGGAAACACCATATATTTT. Its translation: CASSVQGSGNTIYF.

This rearrangement joins TRBV28 to TRBJ2-3, with TRBD1 identical over 7 bases. CDR1 is MDHEN and CDR2 is SYDVKM in the germline V gene. The CDR3 is 15 amino acids. The V and J ends lost 5 bases and 3 bases, in that order; junction bases with no gene match: 8. CDR3 sequence reads: CASSLGQAVTDTQYF. In nucleotides, the CDR3 is TGTGCCAGCAGTCTCGGACAGGCAGTGACAGATACGCAGTATTTT. Full variable domain (outside the CDR3, taken from reference TRBV28 and TRBJ2-3): DVKVTQSSRYLVKRTGEKVFLECVQDMDHENMFWYRQDPGLGLRLIYFSYDVKMKEKGDIPEGYSVSREKKERFSLILESASTNQTSMYLCASSLGQAVTDTQYFGPGTRLTVL.

The chain couples TRBV10-3 to TRBJ1-2, with unresolved D. Germline loops: CDR1 ENHRY, CDR2 SYGVKD. Trimming took off 4 bases at V and 8 bases at J, with 11 bases between the two ends. The CDR3 is 12 amino acids. The CDR3 sequence is CAISAGAEGYTF. CDR3 DNA: TGTGCCATCAGTGCGGGAGCCGAAGGCTACACCTTC.

The J gene is TRBJ2-7, the V gene TRBV4-2; no firm D call. This CDR3 is built from 15 residues. Trimming stripped 3 bases from V and 4 bases from J, with 16 bases between. In germline, CDR1 is LGHNA, CDR2 YNFKEQ. The CDR3 is CASSQSSGGSYEQYF. The CDR3 nucleotides are TGTGCCAGCAGCCAGTCTTCGGGTGGTTCTTACGAGCAGTACTTC.

DNA of the CDR3: TGTGCCAGCAGTTTAAAGCAGGACACTGAAGCTTTCTTT. Translation gives CASSLKQDTEAFF. The chain employs TRBV12-3 or TRBV12-4 and TRBJ1-1; D is unresolved. CDR3 length: 13 amino acids. Trimming pared 2 bases from V and 3 bases from J, leaving 7 bases between.